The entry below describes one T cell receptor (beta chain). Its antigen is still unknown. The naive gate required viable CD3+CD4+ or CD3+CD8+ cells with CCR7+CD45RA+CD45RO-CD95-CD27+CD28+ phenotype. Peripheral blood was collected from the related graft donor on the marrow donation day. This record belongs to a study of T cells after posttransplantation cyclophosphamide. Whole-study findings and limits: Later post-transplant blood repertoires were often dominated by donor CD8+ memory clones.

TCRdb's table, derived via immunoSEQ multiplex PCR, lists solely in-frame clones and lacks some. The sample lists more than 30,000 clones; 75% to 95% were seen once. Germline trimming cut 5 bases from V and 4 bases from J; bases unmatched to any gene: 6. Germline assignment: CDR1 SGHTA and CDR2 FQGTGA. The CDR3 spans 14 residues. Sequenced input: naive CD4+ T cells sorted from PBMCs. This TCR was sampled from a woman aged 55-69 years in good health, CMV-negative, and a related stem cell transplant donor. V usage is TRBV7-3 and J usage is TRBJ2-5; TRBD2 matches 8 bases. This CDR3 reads CASSPSGGSETQYF. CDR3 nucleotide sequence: TGTGCCAGCAGCCCCAGCGGGGGATCAGAGACCCAGTACTTC.